This T cell receptor beta chain was recovered during a study of blood T cell repertoires in COVID-19. From germline, CDR1 is LNHDA and CDR2 SQIVND (reference sequence). V was pared by 2 bases and J by 4 bases, with 14 bases between. The CDR3 runs 15 residues. The data were produced by immunoSEQ multiplex PCR, yet TCRdb's version contains in-frame clones alone and is incomplete. The table lists about 240,000 clones, less than 90% of them singletons. The chain uses TRBV19 and TRBJ1-1, with D possibly TRBD1 on 5 matching bases. Sequencing input: peripheral blood. The sequence was collected from a man aged 55 to 70 with acute or convalescent COVID-19. The CDR3 protein is CASSISPVGGTEAFF. The CDR3 bases are TGTGCCAGTAGTATATCCCCAGTGGGGGGCACTGAAGCTTTCTTT. Filled out from reference TRBV19 and TRBJ1-1, the complete variable domain reads DGGITQSPKYLFRKEGQNVTLSCEQNLNHDAMYWYRQDPGQGLRLIYYSQIVNDFQKGDIAEGYSVSREKKESFPLTVTSAQKNPTAFYLCASSISPVGGTEAFFGQGTRLTVV.